Shown below are 21 T cell receptor beta chains from a single sample sequenced in a study of OX40 agonist ivuxolimab in advanced cancers. The method was immunoSEQ multiplex PCR; TCRdb's version includes in-frame clones alone and lacks a portion of them. The sample has some 98,000 clones; about four fifths are singletons. The sample in question was CD4+ or CD8+ T cells sorted from blood, obtained in a trial of the OX40 agonist ivuxolimab. These TCRs come from an adult with an advanced solid tumor such as melanoma, head and neck, liver or kidney cancer.

The chain joins TRBV28 to TRBJ1-1; D remains unclear. Germline V CDR1 and CDR2: MDHEN, SYDVKM. The CDR3 spans 11 residues. V lost 5 bases and J lost 7, with 8 bases in between. The chain's CDR3 is CASSLEIEAFF. The DNA for the CDR3 is TGTGCCAGCAGTCTCGAGATTGAAGCTTTCTTT.

The chain has TRBV7-3 and TRBJ1-6; 7 bases are a match to TRBD1. The V segment lost 8 bases and the J segment 10 bases; nucleotides outside the gene matches: 11. Germline CDR1 and CDR2: SGHTA and FQGTGA. The CDR3 is made up of 14 amino acids. The CDR3 region has the DNA TGTGCCAGCGCTATGACAGGGATAAACTCACCCCTCCACTTT. Its translation is CASAMTGINSPLHF.

This chain uses TRBV28 with TRBJ2-3, with 8 bases identical to TRBD2. Germline lookup yields CDR1 MDHEN and CDR2 SYDVKM. V shed 4 bases, J shed 3 bases, and the junction held 6 bases outside the gene matches. This CDR3 has 15 amino acids. In DNA form, the CDR3 reads TGTGCCAGCAGTTCTCCGGGACTAGGAACAGATACGCAGTATTTT. Protein product: CASSSPGLGTDTQYF.

In its sample, this clone was seen a few times. The chain links TRBV10-3 to TRBJ1-5; D not certain. There are 15 residues in the CDR3. CDR1 and CDR2 from the germline V gene are ENHRY and SYGVKD. Trimming removed 0 bases from V and 1 base from J, with 7 bases in between. The CDR3 reads CAISESMGSNQPQHF. The DNA for the CDR3 is TGTGCCATCAGTGAGTCGATGGGCAGCAATCAGCCCCAGCATTTT.

This rearrangement joins TRBV7-2 to TRBJ2-2; 7 bases align to TRBD1. Germline V gene lookup returns CDR1 SGHTA and CDR2 FQGNSA. The ends lost 0 bases at V and 6 bases at J; junction bases unmatched: 7. The CDR3 extends over 16 amino acids. The CDR3 here is CASSLATNRGPGELFF. CDR3 coding DNA: TGTGCCAGCAGCTTAGCTACGAACAGGGGTCCCGGGGAGCTGTTTTTT.

The chain has TRBV7-9 and TRBJ2-3; weak D call: TRBD1 (6 bases). The CDR3 runs 15 residues. Trimming removed 5 bases from V and 4 bases from J, with 16 bases in between. Germline V CDR1 and CDR2: SEHNR, FQNEAQ (reference sequence). The CDR3 loop is CASSRQTGSADTQYF. CDR3 nucleotides: TGTGCCAGCAGCCGCCAAACAGGGAGTGCAGATACGCAGTATTTT.

This chain connects TRBV6-4 to TRBJ2-3; 7 bases fit TRBD1. CDR1 and CDR2 from the germline V gene are MRHNA and SNTAGT. CDR3 size: 14 residues. With V trimmed by 2 bases and J by 5 bases, 4 bases remained unmatched. The CDR3 sequence is CASSDRGLGDTQYF. For the CDR3, the DNA is TGTGCCAGCAGTGACAGGGGGCTTGGAGATACGCAGTATTTT.

This chain joins TRBV28 and TRBJ1-2, with D unclear. The germline V gene has CDR1 MDHEN and CDR2 SYDVKM. Trimming removed 3 bases from V and 7 bases from J, with 9 bases in between. The CDR3 has 12 residues. CDR3 bases: TGTGCCAGCAGTTTCGAGGAAGGTGGCTACACCTTC. Translating it yields CASSFEEGGYTF.

The count of this clone is one. The V and J genes are TRBV5-1 and TRBJ1-1, with TRBD1 matching over 10 bases. The CDR3 spans 15 residues. The germline V gene encodes CDR1 SGHRS and CDR2 YFSETQ. With V trimmed by 0 bases and J by 4 bases, 3 bases remained unmatched. The CDR3 protein is CASSLAWTGGTEAFF. CDR3 nucleotide sequence: TGCGCCAGCAGCTTGGCCTGGACAGGGGGCACTGAAGCTTTCTTT.

V usage is TRBV5-4 and J usage is TRBJ1-1, with a possible D match to TRBD1 (5 bases). From germline, CDR1 is SGHNT and CDR2 YYREEE (reference sequence). The CDR3 has 15 residues. The V and J ends lost 0 bases and 5 bases respectively, with 14 bases between them. CDR3 in amino acids: CASSLEGPGGTEAFF. CDR3 sequence (DNA): TGTGCCAGCAGCTTGGAGGGACCGGGAGGGACTGAAGCTTTCTTT.

The rearrangement uses TRBV5-1 and TRBJ2-3, with 8 bases that match TRBD2. In germline, CDR1 is SGHRS, CDR2 YFSETQ. After removal of 0 bases from V and 0 bases from J, the junction contained 9 bases not matched to a gene. The CDR3 has 18 residues. CDR3 sequence: CASSLAGSGVPSTDTQYF. In nucleotides, the CDR3 is TGCGCCAGCAGCTTGGCCGGTAGCGGGGTCCCTAGCACAGATACGCAGTATTTT.

The chain has TRBV6-1 and TRBJ2-7; perhaps TRBD2 as D (6 bases). V lost 3 bases, J lost 2 bases, and 14 bases lay in between. The CDR3 contains 15 residues. Germline CDR1 MNHNS, CDR2 SASEGT. DNA for the CDR3: TGTGCCAGCAGTGATCCGGGACTCTTAACCTACGAGCAGTACTTC. As protein: CASSDPGLLTYEQYF.

The chain carries TRBV13 and TRBJ1-2; possibly TRBD1 for D (5 bases). CDR3 length equals 14 residues. The germline CDR1 and CDR2 sequences are PRHDT and FYEKMQ (reference sequence). V was cut by 5 bases and J by 6 bases, with 16 bases left in between. CDR3 nucleotide sequence: TGTGCCAGCAGCCTCGCCACCGGGACGGATGGCTACACCTTC. This encodes CASSLATGTDGYTF. Full variable domain (outside the CDR3, taken from reference TRBV13 and TRBJ1-2): AAGVIQSPRHLIKEKRETATLKCYPIPRHDTVYWYQQGPGQDPQFLISFYEKMQSDKGSIPDRFSAQQFSDYHSELNMSSLELGDSALYFCASSLATGTDGYTFGSGTRLTVV.

The chain combines TRBV5-6 with TRBJ1-2; unclear D gene. The V gene's germline CDR1 is SGHDT and CDR2 YYEEEE. Between the trimmed V and J ends, which lost 3 bases and 5 bases, there was a span of 5 bases. The CDR3 spans 11 residues. The CDR3 reads CASSSKYGYTF. DNA for the CDR3: TGTGCCAGCAGCTCGAAATATGGCTACACCTTC. The full variable domain, with the rest looked up from reference TRBV5-6 and TRBJ1-2, is DAGVTQSPTHLIKTRGQQVTLRCSPKSGHDTVSWYQQALGQGPQFIFQYYEEEERQRGNFPDRFSGHQFPNYSSELNVNALLLGDSALYLCASSSKYGYTFGSGTRLTVV.

J is TRBJ2-3 and V is TRBV2; D perhaps matches TRBD2 (6 bases). The germline gives CDR1 SNHLY, CDR2 FYNNEI. Between the trimmed V and J ends, which lost 7 bases and 6 bases, there was a span of 8 bases. This CDR3 has 11 amino acids. For the CDR3, the DNA is TGTGCCAGCACTGGGGGGGATACGCAGTATTTT. Translated: CASTGGDTQYF.

CDR3 DNA sequence: TGTGCCACCCGCTGGGGCTACGAGCAGTACTTC. This encodes CATRWGYEQYF. This chain joins TRBV6-5 and TRBJ2-7; D is undetermined. This CDR3 region has 11 residues. Germline CDR1 MNHEY, CDR2 SVGAGI. Trimming took off 10 bases at V and 3 bases at J, with 10 bases between the two ends.

The J gene is TRBJ1-5, the V gene TRBV7-2; D is uncertain. Trimming took 1 base from V and 5 from J, leaving 12 bases between them. The CDR3 runs 15 residues. The germline CDR1 and CDR2 sequences are SGHTA and FQGNSA. CDR3 DNA: TGTGCCAGCAGCTTAGAAAGGCGAGCCGATCAGCCCCAGCATTTT. It yields the protein CASSLERRADQPQHF.

This rearrangement joins TRBV7-2 to TRBJ2-1; D call uncertain. The CDR3 sequence is 12 residues long. Germline V lookup: CDR1 SGHTA, CDR2 FQGNSA. The V and J ends lost 5 bases and 5 bases respectively, with 7 bases between them. The CDR3 spells CASSPDHNEQFF. The CDR3 nucleotides read TGTGCCAGCAGCCCTGACCACAATGAGCAGTTCTTC.

This chain links TRBV6-5 with TRBJ1-1; D might be TRBD1 (5 bases). CDR3 size: 15 residues. Per the germline V gene, CDR1 is MNHEY and CDR2 is SVGAGI. Trimming took 6 bases from V and 3 from J, leaving 17 bases between them. CDR3 sequence reads: CASRLRRDSDTEAFF. In DNA, the CDR3 is TGTGCCAGCAGGCTACGCAGGGATTCAGACACTGAAGCTTTCTTT.

The chain recombines TRBV7-2 with TRBJ1-2; a possible D gene is TRBD1 (5 bases). CDR1 and CDR2 from the germline V gene are SGHTA and FQGNSA. The CDR3 totals 14 residues. V was clipped by 2 bases and J by 4 bases, with 11 bases between them. CDR3 residues: CASSLSQGPYGYTF. CDR3 nucleotide sequence: TGTGCCAGCAGCTTAAGTCAGGGCCCCTATGGCTACACCTTC. Supplemented by reference TRBV7-2 and TRBJ1-2, the full variable domain reads GAGVSQSPSNKVTEKGKDVELRCDPISGHTALYWYRQSLGQGLEFLIYFQGNSAPDKSGLPSDRFSAERTGGSVSTLTIQRTQQEDSAVYLCASSLSQGPYGYTFGSGTRLTVV.

The V call is TRBV5-4, the J call TRBJ2-1; TRBD2 aligns across 8 bases. Germline trimming cut 3 bases from V and 6 bases from J; bases unmatched to any gene: 14. The germline CDR1 and CDR2 sequences are SGHNT and YYREEE (reference sequence). This CDR3 has 17 residues. The CDR3 DNA sequence: TGTGCCAGCAGCTCCGGGTCCTTGGCGGGGGGTAGCAATGAGCAGTTCTTC. Translation: CASSSGSLAGGSNEQFF.